This T cell receptor beta chain comes out of a study of shared clonotypes between healthy human individuals. Study summary: The plates for each donor numbered three CD4 naive, three CD4 memory, two CD8 naive and one CD8 memory.

Assay used: immunoSEQ multiplex PCR; TCRdb lists only in-frame clones, some missing. The sample lists roughly 700,000 clones, 90% seen once, with 34% in the top ten. Study-level points and caveats: About 5% of naive CD4 clonotypes were common to a handful of donors.

In CD8 memory, CD45RO+ cells were put together with CCR7-negative CD45RA+ TemRA cells. The CDR3 covers 14 residues. Trimming at V came to 7 bases and at J to 6 bases, leaving 9 bases not matched to a gene. Germline CDR1 reads SGHVS; CDR2 reads FQNEAQ. In its sample, this clone was seen once. Its antigen is still unknown. The material sequenced was memory CD8+ T cells from PBMCs. Regarding subset: CD45RO+ cells pooled with CCR7-negative TemRA cells. The receptor was derived from a man between 18 and 35 years old in good health. Some clones in this sample may be carry-over from other donors' samples. The chain recombines TRBV7-8 with TRBJ2-1; 7 nucleotides match TRBD2. The DNA for the CDR3 is TGTGCCAGCACGTTGACTAGCAGCCCCAATGAGCAGTTCTTC. The encoded protein is CASTLTSSPNEQFF.